This T cell receptor (beta chain) was identified during a study of blood T cell repertoires in COVID-19. CDR1 is MDHEN, CDR2 SYDVKM, per germline. The CDR3 has 17 amino acids. The V gene end was trimmed by 5 bases and the J gene end by 0 bases; junction bases not matched to a gene: 13. Assay used: immunoSEQ multiplex PCR; TCRdb lists only in-frame clones, some missing. In the table there are about 500,000 clones, roughly nine tenths of which are singletons. The rearrangement uses TRBV28 and TRBJ2-7; TRBD1 matches 7 bases. The sequence came from a woman aged 45-59 years with COVID-19, enrolled during active disease. The material sequenced was peripheral blood. The CDR3 coding sequence is TGTGCCAGCAGTCTCGGGCCGGGGACAGCTAGCTCCTACGAGCAGTACTTC. Residues: CASSLGPGTASSYEQYF.